The T cell receptor beta chain under discussion was sequenced for a study of Tregs in tolerant kidney transplant recipients. Turning to the study itself: The nonmyeloablative bone marrow transplants came from related graft donors, with transient mixed chimerism.

The CDR3 has 13 amino acids. From germline, CDR1 is SGHTA and CDR2 FQGTGA. The ends were cut back, 5 bases at V and 7 bases at J, with 14 bases in the middle. CD4+CD25+CD127- Tregs, CD4+CD25- non-Tregs, CD4 and CD8 cells were sorted. The protocol was immunoSEQ multiplex PCR, while the TCRdb copy is restricted to in-frame clones and leaves out a portion. The sample has about 77,000 clones, 95% to 98% seen once. Here the sequenced sample was CD4+ T cells from blood, taken before the transplant. The chain joins TRBV7-3 to TRBJ1-1; tentatively, D is TRBD1 (5 bases). The TCR sequence derives from a human donor who received a combined kidney and bone marrow transplant. The CDR3 coding sequence is TGTGCCAGCAGCCTTGGGACCGGGGGTGAAGCTTTCTTT. Translation gives CASSLGTGGEAFF.